This TCR beta chain is from a study of regulatory T cells in long-lasting Graves disease. Time point given: newly diagnosed GD, antithyroid drugs for less than 3 months. Making the TCR library involved RNA that had been extracted from PBMCs. This clonotype has ten or more counts. Arm-PCR of CDR3 regions and iRepertoire HTBI primers were used to build TCR beta libraries. TCRdb processed the multiplex PCR reads anew with MiXCR; each CDR3 protein has one entry. This sample has 600,000 to 650,000 distinct CDR3 sequences, with 15% to 20% found just once. Germline V CDR1 and CDR2: MNHEY, SMNVEV (reference sequence). This CDR3 contains 15 residues. The germline V and J ends were trimmed by 5 bases and 3 bases, with 17 bases remaining between them. This same sample was also part of a study on T cells in Graves' hyperthyroidism and ophthalmopathy. That report notes: Not enrolled were patients with uncontrolled infection, other autoimmune disease, pregnancy or lactation. TCR CDR3 regions were first amplified by RT-PCR with HTBI primers. Most clonotypes that expanded in the thyroid above 0.001 also showed up in blood. Model-based prediction identified ophthalmopathy a median about 7 months prior to its onset.

V gene TRBV27 combines with J gene TRBJ2-7; perhaps TRBD2 as D (6 bases). Sequencing used peripheral blood mononuclear cells (PBMCs), obtained at new diagnosis, from a patient treated with antithyroid drugs. The TCR was taken from a woman aged 30 to 39 with Graves disease. The CDR3 sequence: CASSQSTGGSYEQYF. CDR3 DNA: TGTGCCAGCAGTCAATCGACCGGGGGTAGCTACGAGCAGTACTTC.